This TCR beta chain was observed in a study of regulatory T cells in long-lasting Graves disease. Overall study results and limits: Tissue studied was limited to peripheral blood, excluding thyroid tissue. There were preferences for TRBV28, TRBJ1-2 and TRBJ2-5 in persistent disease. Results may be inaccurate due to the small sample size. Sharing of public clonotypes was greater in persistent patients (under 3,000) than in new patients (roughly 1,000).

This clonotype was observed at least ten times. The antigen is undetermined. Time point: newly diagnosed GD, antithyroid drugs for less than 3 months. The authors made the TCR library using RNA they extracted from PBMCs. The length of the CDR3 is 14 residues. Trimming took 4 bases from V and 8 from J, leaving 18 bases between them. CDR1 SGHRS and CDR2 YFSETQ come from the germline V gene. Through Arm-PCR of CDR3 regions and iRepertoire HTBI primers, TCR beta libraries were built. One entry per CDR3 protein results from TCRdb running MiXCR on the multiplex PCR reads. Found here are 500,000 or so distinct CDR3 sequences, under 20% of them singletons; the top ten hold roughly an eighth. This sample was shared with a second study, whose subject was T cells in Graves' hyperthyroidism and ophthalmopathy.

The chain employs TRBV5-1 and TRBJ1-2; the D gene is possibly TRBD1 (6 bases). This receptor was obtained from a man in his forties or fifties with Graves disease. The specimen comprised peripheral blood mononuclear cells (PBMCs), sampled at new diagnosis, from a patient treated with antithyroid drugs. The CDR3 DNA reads TGCGCCAGCAGCCCGCCGGACAGCAGTCAGGGCTACACCTTC. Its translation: CASSPPDSSQGYTF.